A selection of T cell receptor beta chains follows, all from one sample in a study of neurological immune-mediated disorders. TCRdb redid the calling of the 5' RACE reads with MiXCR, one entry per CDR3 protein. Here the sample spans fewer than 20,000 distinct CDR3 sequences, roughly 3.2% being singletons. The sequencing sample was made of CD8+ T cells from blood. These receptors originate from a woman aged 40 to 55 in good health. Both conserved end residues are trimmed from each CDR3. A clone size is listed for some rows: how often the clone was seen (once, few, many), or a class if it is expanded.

AISESPGRGNTGELF TRBV10-3 . TRBJ2-2
AADNEQF TRBV7-9 many TRBJ2-1
ASSQAGTGFGNTEAF TRBV3-1 many TRBJ1-1
ASYGTEAF TRBV12-3/TRBV12-4 many TRBJ1-1
SASGGTKENTEAF TRBV20-1 many TRBJ1-1
ASSEQGPYEQY TRBV10-2 medium-sized TRBJ2-7
ASSPGQGVVPLH TRBV5-5 many TRBJ1-6
ASSYFRLSNTEAF TRBV5-1 many TRBJ1-1
ASSSGPGTEAF TRBV6-5 many TRBJ1-1
ASSKGVETQY TRBV9 many TRBJ2-5
ASSAPPGGGTDTQY TRBV9 many TRBJ2-3
ASSPEGTGGYEQY TRBV7-2 many TRBJ2-7
ASSGETSGSFGEQF TRBV3-1 many TRBJ2-1
ASSESQGLYGYT TRBV10-2 many TRBJ1-2
ANSPWNIGSIYGYT TRBV12-3/TRBV12-4 . TRBJ1-2
ASSSEVYEQY TRBV7-2 many TRBJ2-7
ASSSTWRDPTDTQY TRBV5-1 many TRBJ2-3
ATRLATQETQY TRBV15 many TRBJ2-5
ASSSGLVNREQY TRBV12-3/TRBV12-4 many TRBJ2-7
ASINGTAPGEQY TRBV28 many TRBJ2-7
ASSSGGSHIQY TRBV6-2/TRBV6-3 many TRBJ2-4
ASSGWDRGVDEQY TRBV28 . TRBJ2-7
SASGTSGPYEQY TRBV20-1 many TRBJ2-7
ASSLTGGTDTQY TRBV7-3 many TRBJ2-3
ASSPGTSEQF TRBV5-6 many TRBJ2-1
ASSPRRDSYEQY TRBV18 many TRBJ2-7
ASSFTETQY TRBV7-9 many TRBJ2-5
ASSPTGTGAYEQY TRBV6-5 many TRBJ2-7
ASSLLSVSGANVLT TRBV7-6 many TRBJ2-6
ASSGDYRGQETQY TRBV5-5 many TRBJ2-5
ASTPALRDTQY TRBV6-5 many TRBJ2-3
ASDRGVGSGYNEQF TRBV7-9 many TRBJ2-1
ASSLDLAGYLINEQF TRBV5-6 many TRBJ2-1
ASSEIYEQF TRBV6-1 many TRBJ2-1
ASSLRAGSTDTQY TRBV28 many TRBJ2-3
ASSPLVLTSWGYNEQF TRBV4-3 many TRBJ2-1
ASSSIQGVYEQY TRBV5-6 . TRBJ2-7
ASSLPGRGNTQY TRBV9 many TRBJ2-3
ASSQPGQPQH TRBV3-1 many TRBJ1-5
ASSIYPLAKNIQY TRBV19 many TRBJ2-4
ASSLEGYQLVEQY TRBV7-2 many TRBJ2-7